A single sample gave rise to the 24 T cell receptor beta chains below, sequenced in a study of preoperative IRX-2 immunotherapy in early breast cancer. Stated treatment: preoperative locoregional IRX-2 cytokine immunotherapy. This table comes from immunoSEQ multiplex PCR, and its TCRdb copy is limited to in-frame clones, with some not included. Of 40,000 to 50,000 clones in the sample, 60% to 85% were seen once. This specimen was tumor tissue, taken after IRX-2 immunotherapy. Source of these receptors: a human donor with breast cancer.

This clone was seen a few times. The rearrangement links TRBV7-2 to TRBJ2-5; tentative D call: TRBD2 (6 bases). CDR3 size: 13 residues. Germline values: CDR1 SGHTA, CDR2 FQGNSA. With 3 bases removed from V and 5 bases from J, the gap between germline ends came to 10 bases. The CDR3 nucleotides are TGTGCCAGCAGCTTTGGGACTTATGAGACCCAGTACTTC. This codes for CASSFGTYETQYF.

The gene calls are TRBV30 and TRBJ1-2, with 9 bases matching TRBD1. The CDR3 length is 15 residues. V shed 3 bases and J 6 bases; nucleotides not matched to a gene: 11. Germline CDR1 is GTSNPN and CDR2 is SVGIG (reference sequence). The CDR3 loop is CAWRPQGALKDGYTF. CDR3 DNA: TGTGCCTGGAGACCACAGGGGGCATTAAAGGATGGCTACACCTTC.

The J gene is TRBJ1-2, the V gene TRBV30; no clear D gene. This CDR3 spans 11 amino acids. CDR1 and CDR2 (germline): GTSNPN, SVGIG (reference sequence). With 2 bases removed from V and 5 bases from J, the gap between germline ends came to 6 bases. The CDR3 region is CAWSSVYGYTF. The CDR3, as DNA: TGTGCCTGGAGTTCGGTTTATGGCTACACCTTC.

J is TRBJ2-7 and V is TRBV11-3; 7 bases are a match to TRBD1. This CDR3 spans 14 amino acids. V lost 5 bases, J lost 3 bases, and 7 bases stayed unmatched. Germline CDR1 reads SGHNT; CDR2 reads YENEEA. In DNA, the CDR3 is TGTGCCAGCAGCAACCGGGACAGACGCTACGAGCAGTACTTC. This translates into CASSNRDRRYEQYF.

The chain has TRBV19 and TRBJ1-3; D might be TRBD1 (5 bases). The CDR3 is 13 residues long. Trimming took 3 bases from V and 3 from J, leaving 6 bases between them. The V gene's germline CDR1 is LNHDA and CDR2 SQIVND (reference sequence). CDR3 nucleotides: TGTGCCAGTAGTATGGGACGTGGAAACACCATATATTTT. This translates into CASSMGRGNTIYF.

V and J are TRBV1 and TRBJ2-1; TRBD2 is the table's D call and was not checked against the DNA. TRBV1 is assigned pseudogene status. The CDR3 length is 12 residues. Written as DNA, the CDR3 is TGCGCCAGCAGCCTCTCGGGCAATGAGCAGTTCTTC. Translating gives CASSLSGNEQFF.

V and J are TRBV5-1 and TRBJ1-1; 7 nucleotides line up with TRBD1. V was clipped by 1 base and J by 4 bases; unmatched bases: 7. From germline, CDR1 is SGHRS and CDR2 YFSETQ. The CDR3 loop spans 15 amino acids. CDR3 in amino acids: CASSLSQGEGTEAFF. DNA for the CDR3: TGCGCCAGCAGCTTGTCTCAGGGGGAGGGCACTGAAGCTTTCTTT.

The rearrangement joins TRBV7-1 to TRBJ1-5; D gene unclear. TRBV7-1 is recorded as an ORF, its role being uncertain. Trimming removed 4 bases from V and 4 bases from J, with 11 bases in between. The CDR3 consists of 14 residues. As DNA, the CDR3 is TGTGCCAGCAGCTTAGGGCAGGTAAATCAGCCCCAGCATTTT. Translated, it gives CASSLGQVNQPQHF.

The chain recombines TRBV19 with TRBJ1-5, with 8 bases lining up with TRBD1. CDR1 LNHDA and CDR2 SQIVND come from the germline V gene (reference sequence). The CDR3 totals 15 residues. Trimming took 7 bases from V and 3 from J; bases not matched to a gene: 8. CDR3: CASKHPGQVNQPQHF. The CDR3, as DNA: TGTGCCAGTAAACACCCGGGACAGGTCAATCAGCCCCAGCATTTT.

CDR3 coding DNA: TGTGCCAGTAGTATAATGGAGGGCTCGTACGAGCAGTACTTC. It yields the protein CASSIMEGSYEQYF. The chain couples TRBV19 to TRBJ2-7, with a weak D call TRBD2 (6 bases). Germline V gives CDR1 LNHDA, CDR2 SQIVND (reference sequence). The CDR3 extends over 14 amino acids. The V end lost 2 bases, the J end lost 4 bases, and 12 bases lay between the germline ends.

This clone was seen once. V gene TRBV7-8 combines with J gene TRBJ1-3; TRBD1 aligns across 7 bases. The CDR3 consists of 14 residues. V lost 4 bases and J lost 4; bases outside the gene matches: 4. The V gene's germline CDR1 is SGHVS and CDR2 FQNEAQ. CDR3 protein: CASSSTDRGNTIYF. The CDR3 DNA is TGTGCCAGCAGCTCTACGGACAGGGGAAACACCATATATTTT.

This chain links TRBV9 with TRBJ2-7; weak D call: TRBD1 (6 bases). Trimming shortened V by 0 bases and J by 0 bases, and 13 bases separated the two germline ends. Germline CDR1 SGDLS, CDR2 YYNGEE. CDR3 length equals 16 residues. The CDR3 DNA sequence: TGTGCCAGCAGCGTAGTTAACAGGGCTACCTCCTACGAGCAGTACTTC. This sequence encodes CASSVVNRATSYEQYF.

V gene TRBV19 combines with J gene TRBJ1-6; no firm D call. Germline CDR1 and CDR2: LNHDA and SQIVND (reference sequence). This CDR3 comprises 14 residues. V lost 10 bases and J 5 bases, leaving 15 bases between the germline ends. CDR3 sequence: CATNTPIHNSPLHF. For the CDR3, the DNA is TGTGCCACCAACACCCCCATTCATAATTCACCCCTCCACTTT. The full variable domain, with the rest looked up from reference TRBV19 and TRBJ1-6, is DGGITQSPKYLFRKEGQNVTLSCEQNLNHDAMYWYRQDPGQGLRLIYYSQIVNDFQKGDIAEGYSVSREKKESFPLTVTSAQKNPTAFYLCATNTPIHNSPLHFGNGTRLTVT.

The chain couples TRBV5-1 to TRBJ1-1; unclear D gene. The CDR3 is 14 amino acids. Trimming removed 1 base from V and 5 bases from J, with 12 bases in between. Germline CDR1 and CDR2: SGHRS and YFSETQ. CDR3 sequence reads: CASSLSGGETEAFF. For the CDR3, the DNA is TGCGCCAGCAGCTTGTCGGGCGGGGAGACTGAAGCTTTCTTT.

The chain joins TRBV11-3 to TRBJ1-4; 7 bases map to TRBD1. The ends lost 4 bases at V and 3 bases at J; junction bases unmatched: 5. Germline CDR1 is SGHNT and CDR2 is YENEEA. The length of the CDR3 is 15 residues. CDR3 sequence reads: CASSSDQGANEKLFF. In DNA form, the CDR3 reads TGTGCCAGCAGCTCGGATCAGGGGGCTAATGAAAAACTGTTTTTT.

This clone was seen once. V usage is TRBV29-1 and J usage is TRBJ1-3; 7 nucleotides line up with TRBD1. CDR1 is SQVTM and CDR2 is ANQGSEA in the germline V gene. This CDR3 is built from 13 residues. Trimming took 4 bases from V and 2 from J; bases not matched to a gene: 2. DNA of the CDR3: TGCAGCGTTGCACAGGGGACTGGAAACACCATATATTTT. It specifies CSVAQGTGNTIYF.

The sample holds one count of this clone. This sequence joins TRBV11-3 and TRBJ2-1; no clear D. Germline-derived CDR1 and CDR2 are SGHNT and YENEEA. V dropped 1 base and J dropped 0 bases, with 16 bases sitting between them. This CDR3 spans 18 amino acids. The DNA for the CDR3 is TGTGCCAGCAGCTTAGGATCCCTTTGGCGTAGCTCCTACAATGAGCAGTTCTTC. It encodes CASSLGSLWRSSYNEQFF. Looking up the rest from reference TRBV11-3 and TRBJ2-1 gives the full variable domain: EAGVVQSPRYKIIEKKQPVAFWCNPISGHNTLYWYLQNLGQGPELLIRYENEEAVDDSQLPKDRFSAERLKGVDSTLKIQPAELGDSAVYLCASSLGSLWRSSYNEQFFGPGTRLTVL.

V and J are TRBV18 and TRBJ2-7; D is perhaps TRBD2 (5 bases). Germline-derived CDR1 and CDR2 are KGHSH and LQKENI. V was pared by 1 base and J by 4 bases, with 14 bases between. The CDR3 sequence is 15 residues long. The CDR3 DNA follows: TGTGCCAGCTCACCACAGGAGAGGGTGGGGTACGAGCAGTACTTC. This sequence encodes CASSPQERVGYEQYF.

The gene calls are TRBV6-4 and TRBJ1-3; TRBD1 might be the D (6 bases). Germline V gene data show CDR1 as MRHNA and CDR2 as SNTAGT. V lost 7 bases to trimming and J lost 0 bases, with 13 bases between them. The CDR3 runs 15 residues. CDR3 bases: TGTGCCAGCAAGGACAGCCTCTACTCTGGAAACACCATATATTTT. This sequence encodes CASKDSLYSGNTIYF.

V usage is TRBV5-1 and J usage is TRBJ2-1, with 7 bases fitting TRBD2. V trimming: 1 base; J trimming: 5 bases; junction bases outside the gene matches: 12. The CDR3 has 17 residues. The germline V gene encodes CDR1 SGHRS and CDR2 YFSETQ. The CDR3 DNA reads TGCGCCAGCAGCTTGAAATTTGGTACTAGCGACCACAATGAGCAGTTCTTC. Its translation: CASSLKFGTSDHNEQFF.

The J gene is TRBJ1-3, the V gene TRBV19, with TRBD1 identical over 7 bases. The CDR3 loop spans 13 amino acids. The germline CDR1 and CDR2 sequences are LNHDA and SQIVND (reference sequence). V lost 7 bases, J lost 4 bases, and 4 bases stayed unmatched. CDR3 protein: CASTTGLGNTIYF. The DNA for the CDR3 is TGTGCCAGTACGACAGGGTTGGGAAACACCATATATTTT. Full variable domain (remainder filled in from reference TRBV19 and TRBJ1-3): DGGITQSPKYLFRKEGQNVTLSCEQNLNHDAMYWYRQDPGQGLRLIYYSQIVNDFQKGDIAEGYSVSREKKESFPLTVTSAQKNPTAFYLCASTTGLGNTIYFGEGSWLTVV.

The chain is built from TRBV11-3 and TRBJ2-7; D is perhaps TRBD2 (6 bases). Germline CDR1 SGHNT, CDR2 YENEEA. Trimming cost V 1 base and J 3 bases, with 19 bases left between them. This CDR3 spans 17 amino acids. CDR3 bases: TGTGCCAGCAGCTTAGTGGCGGGGCGGGCCTCCTACTACGAGCAGTACTTC. Amino acid sequence: CASSLVAGRASYYEQYF.

The chain joins TRBV14 to TRBJ2-3; possibly TRBD1 for D (6 bases). The germline V gene has CDR1 SGHDN and CDR2 FVKESK. This CDR3 is 14 amino acids long. Trimming pared 5 bases from V and 2 bases from J, leaving 11 bases between. This CDR3 is CASSWGQYTDTQYF. CDR3 bases: TGTGCCAGCAGCTGGGGACAATACACAGATACGCAGTATTTT.

V gene TRBV6-8 combines with J gene TRBJ2-7; D may be TRBD1 (6 bases). V dropped 6 bases and J dropped 4 bases, with 13 bases sitting between them. Germline CDR1 and CDR2: MNHGY and SAAAGT. The length of the CDR3 is 13 residues. DNA for the CDR3: TGTGCCAGCAGAACCACAGGGTCTTACGAGCAGTACTTC. This encodes CASRTTGSYEQYF.